These T cell receptor beta chains were read from a single sample in a study of Tregs in tolerant kidney transplant recipients. Sequencing was performed with immunoSEQ multiplex PCR; in TCRdb, only in-frame clones are kept and a portion is missing. The sample has 15,000 to 20,000 clones, less than 80% seen once; the top ten hold roughly 3.2%. These TCRs are of unknown antigen specificity. The sample consisted of Tregs from blood cultured with allogeneic cells. These receptors originate from a human donor in good health. Both conserved end residues are part of each CDR3. Each record gives: V gene, clone size, D gene, J gene, CDR3 DNA, CDR3 protein. The D gene is left open where the match is weak. Some rows mark clone size as missing; the rest say once, few, many or name a class of expanded clone.

>TRBV21-1|-|-|TRBJ2-7
TGTGCCAGCAGCAAAGGACTAGCGGGACTTGTCTCCTACGAGCAGTACTTC
CASSKGLAGLVSYEQYF
>TRBV7-2|many|-|TRBJ1-2
TGTGCCAGCAGCTTACTTGAGCGGGCCTGGGGCTACACCTTC
CASSLLERAWGYTF
>TRBV11-3|-|-|TRBJ2-2
TGTGCCAGCCACCTGTACAGTCTCACCGGGGAGCTGTTTTTT
CASHLYSLTGELFF
>TRBV11-2|-|TRBD1|TRBJ2-2
TGTGCCAGCAGCTTCAGTTTCGCCGGGACAGCGAACACCGGGGAGCTGTTTTTT
CASSFSFAGTANTGELFF
>TRBV9|-|TRBD1|TRBJ2-7
TGTGCCAGCAGCGTCTCCGGGACAGGGCTACAAGGCGAGCAGTACTTC
CASSVSGTGLQGEQYF
>TRBV27|-|-|TRBJ1-1
TGTGCCAGCAGTTTATCGTGGGGGGGACTGAACACTGAAGCTTTCTTT
CASSLSWGGLNTEAFF
>TRBV29-1|medium-sized|-|TRBJ1-1
TGCAGCGCCGGGCACACTGAAGCTTTCTTT
CSAGHTEAFF
>TRBV29-1|-|-|TRBJ2-5
TGCAGCGCCCTACGGGAAAGGCAGTACTTC
CSALRERQYF
>TRBV11-2|-|-|TRBJ2-1
TGTGCCAGCAGCCCATCCGTGGGCAATGAGCAGTTCTTC
CASSPSVGNEQFF
>TRBV30|once|-|TRBJ2-6
TGTGCCTGGAGTCATTTTGGGCACTCTGGGGCCAACGTCCTGACTTTC
CAWSHFGHSGANVLTF
>TRBV4-3|-|-|TRBJ1-2
TGCGCCAGCAGCCACGGAATCGGGAATGGCTACACCTTC
CASSHGIGNGYTF
>TRBV18|-|-|TRBJ2-3
TGTGCCAGCTCACCTCTCGCGGGGGCACGTACAGATACGCAGTATTTT
CASSPLAGARTDTQYF
>TRBV15|-|-|TRBJ1-1
TGTGCCACCAGCCAAGGTAGACTTCCTGGCACTGAAGCTTTCTTT
CATSQGRLPGTEAFF
>TRBV19|few|-|TRBJ1-1
TGTGCCAGTACCCTACGAGGGGTCCTCTTCATGAACACTGAAGCTTTCTTT
CASTLRGVLFMNTEAFF
>TRBV5-1|-|TRBD2|TRBJ2-3
TGCGCCAGCAGCTTTAGCGGGGGAACAGATACGCAGTATTTT
CASSFSGGTDTQYF
>TRBV7-2|-|TRBD1|TRBJ2-5
TGTGCCAGCAGCAGGGACAGACAAGAGACCCAGTACTTC
CASSRDRQETQYF
>TRBV7-2|-|-|TRBJ2-7
TGTGCCAGCAGGGGTGGGCCCTACGAGCAGTACTTC
CASRGGPYEQYF
>TRBV7-2|few|TRBD2|TRBJ2-2
TGTGCCAGCAGCTTGAGCGGGGGCCCTACCGGGGAGCTGTTTTTT
CASSLSGGPTGELFF
>TRBV7-9|-|TRBD1|TRBJ2-7
TGTGCCAGCAGAGAAGGGACAGGGGGACAAGACGAGCAGTACTTC
CASREGTGGQDEQYF
>TRBV15|few|-|TRBJ1-4
TGTGCCACCAGCAGGGCATTAAATGAAAAACTGTTTTTT
CATSRALNEKLFF
>TRBV10-3|-|-|TRBJ1-1
TGTGCCATCAGTTTATCGGGGCGTATTGAAGCTTTCTTT
CAISLSGRIEAFF
>TRBV27|-|-|TRBJ2-1
TGTGCCAGCAGTCCCGCTAGTAGGGGTCGGAATGAGCAGTTCTTC
CASSPASRGRNEQFF
>TRBV9|-|-|TRBJ2-1
TGTGCCAGCAGCGTAGTTAAGGACAAGAACAATGAGCAGTTCTTC
CASSVVKDKNNEQFF
>TRBV7-3|medium-sized|TRBD1|TRBJ2-1
TGTGCCAGCTCTTGGGACAGGGGCACCTACAATGAGCAGTTCTTC
CASSWDRGTYNEQFF
>TRBV7-2|-|-|TRBJ1-3
TGTGCCAGCAGCCCCCGGACGGTGGTCACCTCTGGAAACACCATATATTTT
CASSPRTVVTSGNTIYF
>TRBV9|once|-|TRBJ2-1
TGTGCCAGCAGCGTTCAAAGCACGACTTATTACAATGAGCAGTTCTTC
CASSVQSTTYYNEQFF
>TRBV6-6|once|-|TRBJ1-1
TGTGCCAGCAGTTTAACGACGGGCCCTGAAGCTTTCTTT
CASSLTTGPEAFF
>TRBV4-3|-|-|TRBJ2-1
TGCGCCAGCAGCCAGGGGCTTTGGCGAAATGAGCAGTTCTTC
CASSQGLWRNEQFF
>TRBV30|-|-|TRBJ1-5
TGTGCCTGGGGGGCAGGCTTGAATCAGCCCCAGCATTTT
CAWGAGLNQPQHF
>TRBV4-3|-|-|TRBJ1-1
TGCGCCAGCAGCCACCGCCCAGGGGCGAACACTGAAGCTTTCTTT
CASSHRPGANTEAFF
>TRBV5-1|-|-|TRBJ2-1
TGCGCCAGCAGCTTGGGCAGCTACAATGAGCAGTTCTTC
CASSLGSYNEQFF
>TRBV6-5|-|TRBD1|TRBJ1-5
TGTGCCAGCAGAGCCTTGGGGGGCAGGGGGCAGCCCCAGCATTTT
CASRALGGRGQPQHF
>TRBV15|-|-|TRBJ2-5
TGTGCCACCAGCACTAACCTCAGGGGCCCCTCTCAAGAGACCCAGTACTTC
CATSTNLRGPSQETQYF
>TRBV19|-|TRBD1|TRBJ2-5
TGTGCCAGTAGTACCGGGACAGGTACTTATGAGTTCCAAGAGACCCAGTACTTC
CASSTGTGTYEFQETQYF
>TRBV6-5|-|-|TRBJ1-1
TGTGCCAGCAGTCTATACATCGAAACACAAGCTTTCTTT
CASSLYIETQAFF
>TRBV5-4|once|-|TRBJ2-2
TGTGCCAGCAGCTTGGCTGGAACCGGGGAGCTGTTTTTT
CASSLAGTGELFF
>TRBV25-1|-|-|TRBJ2-1
TGTGCCAGCATTAAGAATAGCGGCAATGAGCAGTTCTTC
CASIKNSGNEQFF
>TRBV19|few|-|TRBJ1-2
TGTGCCAGTAGTAGGGGTTCATATGGCTACACCTTC
CASSRGSYGYTF
>TRBV7-9|many|-|TRBJ2-3
TGTGCCAGCAGCTTAGCAGGATCCCGGAGCACAGATACGCAGTATTTT
CASSLAGSRSTDTQYF
>TRBV6-6|-|-|TRBJ2-7
TGTGCCAGCAGTCGTGCTGGGGATGGCGAGCAGTACTTC
CASSRAGDGEQYF
>TRBV27|-|-|TRBJ2-5
TGTGCCAGCAGTCGAAACAGGGTCGGGATAATCACCCAGTACTTC
CASSRNRVGIITQYF
>TRBV7-2|-|-|TRBJ1-1
TGTGCCAGCAGCTTATCGAGGCGCGTAGGGACTGAAGCTTTCTTT
CASSLSRRVGTEAFF
>TRBV11-3|-|-|TRBJ2-2
TGTGCCAGCGCCAGGGCGCGAACCGGGGAGCTGTTTTTT
CASARARTGELFF
>TRBV27|-|TRBD2|TRBJ2-5
TGTGCCAGCAGCATCTTAGCGGGGGCGGAGACCCAGTACTTC
CASSILAGAETQYF
>TRBV7-3|-|-|TRBJ2-7
TGTGCCAGCAGCTATGGGCCGACAGCGTCCTACGAGCAGTACTTC
CASSYGPTASYEQYF
>TRBV4-3|-|-|TRBJ2-3
TGCGCCAGCAGCCAAACGGCTCGAGCGGGCGTGAAGTATTTT
CASSQTARAGVKYF
>TRBV6-6|-|-|TRBJ1-1
TGTGCCAGCAGTTACGTAGGCGGGAACACTGAAGCTTTCTTT
CASSYVGGNTEAFF
>TRBV6-6|-|TRBD2|TRBJ2-1
TGTGCCACCATTCTCGGGGGACTAGTCCCCAATGAGCAGTTCTTC
CATILGGLVPNEQFF
>TRBV20-1|few|-|TRBJ1-2
TGCAGTGCTAGGAGGATCGGTGGCTACACCTTC
CSARRIGGYTF
>TRBV7-2|-|-|TRBJ2-7
TGTGCCAGCAGCTTAGGTGGAGCAGGGCGCTCCTCGGGCTACGAGCAGTACTTC
CASSLGGAGRSSGYEQYF
>TRBV5-4|-|-|TRBJ2-2
TGTGCCAGCAGCCGACGGGGACCACAAACCGGGGAGCTGTTTTTT
CASSRRGPQTGELFF
>TRBV7-3|-|-|TRBJ2-1
TGTGCCAGCAGCCCGGGTACTAGAATGTTCGGTGAGCAGTTCTTC
CASSPGTRMFGEQFF
>TRBV4-3|-|-|TRBJ1-4
TGCGCCAGCAGCCGACAGGACAGAACTAATGAAAAACTGTTTTTT
CASSRQDRTNEKLFF
>TRBV5-1|-|-|TRBJ1-2
TGCGCCAGCAGCTTGAGTAGGGGGGTCATCTCAGATGGCTACACCTTC
CASSLSRGVISDGYTF
>TRBV18|-|TRBD1|TRBJ2-7
TGTGCCAGCTCACACCGGGACAGGGGACGCGAGCAGTACTTC
CASSHRDRGREQYF